Described below is a single T cell receptor (beta chain) sequence and its context. These data originate in a study of blood T cell repertoires in COVID-19. Overall study: COVID-19 samples collected from the United States, Italy and Spain covered acute and convalescent phases. Nucleic acid was either cDNA or gDNA, and it came from T cells, B-cell-depleted T cells, or PBMCs.

As processed by the authors: Amplified reference gene primers provided the basis for estimating nucleated cell counts. Sequencing was performed with immunoSEQ multiplex PCR; in TCRdb, only in-frame clones are kept and a portion is missing. That table furnishes V, J and clone size, whereas the DNA furnished D and trimming. Among some 170,000 clones listed, 82% were seen once. Sequencing used peripheral blood. The sequence came from an older woman with acute or convalescent COVID-19.

In nucleotides, the CDR3 is TGTGCCAGCAGCCCCCCTAGGGGGACCACCTACGAGCAGTACTTC. Its protein product is CASSPPRGTTYEQYF. The chain couples TRBV21-1 to TRBJ2-7; whether TRBD1, the table's D call, matches the DNA was not checked. TRBV21-1 is annotated as a pseudogene. The CDR3 contains 15 residues.